The T cell receptor (beta chain) under discussion was sequenced for a study of tumor-infiltrating lymphocytes in oesophageal squamous cell carcinoma. In TCRdb, the PCR reads were re-called with MiXCR into one record per CDR3 protein. Of around 22,000 distinct CDR3 sequences listed, around 40% were seen once; the top ten hold around a quarter. The CDR3 has 15 amino acids. Germline V CDR1 and CDR2: MNHEY, SVGEGT. The rearrangement joins TRBV6-2 or TRBV6-3 to TRBJ2-7, with 7 bases aligning to TRBD2. The last part of the DNA fits TRBJ2-1 better; the J call may be wrong. Sequences were obtained from esophageal tumor tissue. This clonotype was obtained from a male donor with esophageal squamous cell carcinoma. Here the CDR3 reads CASIWGGRPYNEQFF. CDR3 nucleotide sequence: TGTGCCAGCATCTGGGGGGGTCGTCCCTACAATGAGCAGTTCTTC.